This TCR beta chain was recorded in a study of shared clonotypes between healthy human individuals. Germline V gene sequence: CDR1 MNHEY, CDR2 SVGAGI. V was cut by 7 bases and J by 0 bases, with 10 bases left in between. The CDR3 extends over 13 amino acids. This table comes from immunoSEQ multiplex PCR, and its TCRdb copy is limited to in-frame clones, with some not included. The table shows more than 2 million clones, with more than 90% occurring only once. Material for sequencing was naive CD4+ T cells sorted from blood. Subset specified: CD45RA+ positively selected. The chain couples TRBV6-5 to TRBJ2-7; D not certain. The clonotype was recovered from a man younger than 35 in good health. The chain's CDR3 is CASKRQNSYEQYF. Here the CDR3 DNA reads TGTGCCAGCAAAAGGCAGAACTCCTACGAGCAGTACTTC.